This passage covers 25 T cell receptor beta chains from one sample sequenced in a study of shared T cell receptors in the human thymus. TCRdb keeps only in-frame clones here, not all; method: immunoSEQ multiplex PCR. This sample has hundreds of thousands of clones; around 87% occur once, and the top ten carry about 0.01%. These same data were also listed under a study on human thymus T cells.

Sequencing input: thymocytes. The receptors derive from a boy under two years old with a congenital heart defect.

This chain joins TRBV27 and TRBJ2-1; TRBD2 is a possible D gene (6 bases). Trimming took off 5 bases at V and 7 bases at J, with 18 bases between the two ends. The CDR3 covers 15 residues. CDR1 is MNHEY, CDR2 SMNVEV, per germline (reference sequence). The CDR3 reads CASSPRISGVNEQFF. In DNA form, the CDR3 reads TGTGCCAGCAGTCCCCGGATATCGGGGGTTAATGAGCAGTTCTTC.

V usage is TRBV14 and J usage is TRBJ2-7; the D gene is possibly TRBD2 (5 bases). Germline lookup yields CDR1 SGHDN and CDR2 FVKESK. Trimming removed 6 bases from V and 1 base from J, with 16 bases in between. The CDR3 sequence is 15 residues long. The CDR3, as DNA: TGTGCCAGCAGACAGACGGGAAGCGGATCCTACGAGCAGTACTTC. It is translated as CASRQTGSGSYEQYF.

V is TRBV28 and J is TRBJ1-1, with no clear D. Per germline, CDR1 MDHEN and CDR2 SYDVKM. CDR3 length: 14 residues. Trimming shortened V by 2 bases and J by 1 base, and 8 bases separated the two germline ends. CDR3 nucleotides: TGTGCCAGCAGTTTACAGATTTCGAACACTGAAGCTTTCTTT. It is translated as CASSLQISNTEAFF.

The chain carries TRBV9 and TRBJ2-7; the match to TRBD2 covers 11 bases. There are 15 residues in the CDR3. Per the germline V gene, CDR1 is SGDLS and CDR2 is YYNGEE. The J segment lost 2 bases and the V segment lost 4 bases, leaving 5 bases of the junction unmatched. The CDR3 DNA is TGTGCCAGCAGCCCTGTAGCGGGAGGGACCTACGAGCAGTACTTC. Amino acids: CASSPVAGGTYEQYF.

This sequence joins TRBV27 and TRBJ1-5; D is unresolved. Germline loops: CDR1 MNHEY, CDR2 SMNVEV (reference sequence). The CDR3 has 13 amino acids. The V gene lost 6 bases and the J gene lost 4 bases, with 10 bases spanning the gap. CDR3: CASRERGNQPQHF. The CDR3 coding sequence is TGTGCCAGCAGGGAACGGGGTAATCAGCCCCAGCATTTT.

The chain uses TRBV7-2 and TRBJ2-7, with 7 bases lining up with TRBD1. Per germline, CDR1 SGHTA and CDR2 FQGNSA. V was clipped by 1 base and J by 2 bases; unmatched bases: 11. The CDR3 loop spans 17 amino acids. This CDR3 reads CASSLGGKGAWAYEQYF. The CDR3 bases are TGTGCCAGCAGCTTAGGTGGGAAGGGGGCGTGGGCCTACGAGCAGTACTTC.

The CDR3 bases are TGTGCCAGCAGTTTAGGCGAAACAGGGAGACAAGAGACCCAGTACTTC. Residues: CASSLGETGRQETQYF. The gene calls are TRBV27 and TRBJ2-5; D might be TRBD1 (6 bases). Germline V gene sequence: CDR1 MNHEY, CDR2 SMNVEV (reference sequence). The CDR3 consists of 16 residues. With 2 bases removed from V and 2 bases from J, the gap between germline ends came to 15 bases.

The CDR3 bases are TGTGCCAGCAGCTTGTGGCGGGACCCCTACGAGCAGTACTTC. Translation gives CASSLWRDPYEQYF. The chain joins TRBV5-5 to TRBJ2-7; D might be TRBD2 (6 bases). Germline assignment: CDR1 SGHKS and CDR2 YYEKEE (reference sequence). Trimming took 1 base from V and 2 from J, leaving 10 bases between them. This CDR3 comprises 14 residues.

The chain carries TRBV6-5 and TRBJ1-1; tentatively, D is TRBD1 (6 bases). The V gene lost 6 bases and the J gene lost 5 bases, with 10 bases spanning the gap. The CDR3 is made up of 12 amino acids. CDR1 and CDR2 (germline): MNHEY, SVGAGI. The CDR3 DNA reads as TGTGCCAGCAGACAGGGTGAAACTGAAGCTTTCTTT. Translation: CASRQGETEAFF.

The V call is TRBV30, the J call TRBJ1-1; D call uncertain. Germline loops: CDR1 GTSNPN, CDR2 SVGIG (reference sequence). There are 14 residues in the CDR3. The V end was cut by 5 bases, the J end by 3 bases, with 16 bases between. The CDR3 nucleotides read TGTGCCTGGGGCCCACACGCCAGGTACACTGAAGCTTTCTTT. Protein sequence: CAWGPHARYTEAFF. The variable domain in full, with the rest retrieved from reference TRBV30 and TRBJ1-1, is SQTIHQWPATLVQPVGSPLSLECTVEGTSNPNLYWYRQAAGRGLQLLFYSVGIGQISSEVPQNLSASRPQDRQFILSSKKLLLSDSGFYLCAWGPHARYTEAFFGQGTRLTVV.

This chain connects TRBV28 to TRBJ1-2, with TRBD1 matching 11 bases. CDR1 and CDR2 from the germline V gene are MDHEN and SYDVKM. V shed 8 bases and J 4 bases; nucleotides not matched to a gene: 9. The CDR3 has 15 amino acids. CDR3 DNA sequence: TGTGCCAGCTCCGGGACAGGGGGGTTTGGCTATGGCTACACCTTC. This codes for CASSGTGGFGYGYTF.

The chain joins TRBV4-2 to TRBJ2-1, with D possibly being TRBD2 (6 bases). CDR3 size: 16 residues. Looked up from germline, CDR1 is LGHNA and CDR2 is YNFKEQ. Trimming left V 5 bases short and J 0 bases short, with 14 bases between. The CDR3 DNA sequence: TGTGCCAGCAGCACCAAGGAGGGCGGCTCCTACAATGAGCAGTTCTTC. Its translation is CASSTKEGGSYNEQFF.

The chain links TRBV7-8 to TRBJ2-7, with D perhaps matching TRBD2 (7 bases). Germline values: CDR1 SGHVS, CDR2 FQNEAQ. V shed 5 bases and J shed 3 bases, with 23 bases lying between them. The CDR3 consists of 17 residues. CDR3 residues: CASSRGGNQRGIYEQYF. In DNA, the CDR3 is TGTGCCAGCAGCCGCGGGGGCAACCAACGGGGCATCTACGAGCAGTACTTC.

A few counts support this clone. This chain links TRBV19 with TRBJ2-7, with a weak D call TRBD1 (6 bases). The V end was cut by 2 bases, the J end by 2 bases, with 22 bases between. In germline, CDR1 is LNHDA, CDR2 SQIVND (reference sequence). The CDR3 spans 18 residues. The CDR3, as DNA: TGTGCCAGTAGTATATACCCCCCAAGACAGGTGTCCGCCTACGAGCAGTACTTC. Residues: CASSIYPPRQVSAYEQYF.

The table lists this clone with a count of one. This chain joins TRBV9 and TRBJ2-3; 8 nucleotides match TRBD2. The V segment lost 4 bases and the J segment 2 bases; nucleotides outside the gene matches: 9. This CDR3 has 16 amino acids. CDR1 and CDR2 (germline): SGDLS, YYNGEE. This CDR3 reads CASSPFSGKVTDTQYF. The DNA for the CDR3 is TGTGCCAGCAGCCCATTTAGCGGGAAGGTCACAGATACGCAGTATTTT.

This chain joins TRBV5-6 and TRBJ2-5, with 8 bases identical to TRBD2. The CDR3 has 19 amino acids. V was pared by 4 bases and J by 4 bases, with 21 bases of the junction left unmatched. Per the germline V gene, CDR1 is SGHDT and CDR2 is YYEEEE. The CDR3 DNA is TGTGCCAGCAGCCGAGGGTGGCGGGGGGAGATTGGGTCTAGAGAGACCCAGTACTTC. Encoded protein: CASSRGWRGEIGSRETQYF.

The chain is built from TRBV7-8 and TRBJ2-2; 10 nucleotides line up with TRBD2. J lost 2 bases, V lost 5 bases, and 14 bases had no gene match. Germline CDR1 is SGHVS and CDR2 is FQNEAQ. This CDR3 spans 19 amino acids. The CDR3: CASSLIQGVLAGNTGELFF. CDR3 coding DNA: TGTGCCAGCAGCCTAATCCAGGGGGTACTAGCGGGAAACACCGGGGAGCTGTTTTTT.

The J gene is TRBJ2-3, the V gene TRBV25-1; 8 positions match TRBD1. The germline V gene encodes CDR1 MGHDK and CDR2 SYGVNS. CDR3 size: 13 residues. V trimming: 6 bases; J trimming: 3 bases; junction bases outside the gene matches: 2. The CDR3 is CASRQGGTDTQYF. The CDR3 DNA sequence: TGTGCCAGCAGACAGGGGGGTACAGATACGCAGTATTTT. The full variable domain, rest sourced from reference TRBV25-1 and TRBJ2-3, is EADIYQTPRYLVIGTGKKITLECSQTMGHDKMYWYQQDPGMELHLIHYSYGVNSTEKGDLSSESTVSRIRTEHFPLTLESARPSHTSQYLCASRQGGTDTQYFGPGTRLTVL.

This rearrangement joins TRBV15 to TRBJ2-5; D gene unclear. Deletions cut 3 bases from V and 5 bases from J, with 4 bases between. CDR3 length equals 11 residues. Germline V CDR1 and CDR2: LNHNV, YYDKDF (reference sequence). The CDR3 DNA is TGTGCCACCAGCAGTCCTGAGACCCAGTACTTC. Protein product: CATSSPETQYF.

This chain joins TRBV19 and TRBJ2-6; the match to TRBD1 covers 7 bases. This CDR3 spans 17 amino acids. Germline V CDR1 and CDR2: LNHDA, SQIVND (reference sequence). V dropped 5 bases and J dropped 0; count of bases not matched to a gene: 7. The CDR3 bases are TGTGCCAGTAGTTTAAGACAGGGACACTCTGGGGCCAACGTCCTGACTTTC. Its protein product is CASSLRQGHSGANVLTF.

The V call is TRBV10-3, the J call TRBJ2-7; TRBD2 agrees at 14 bases. Germline V gene lookup returns CDR1 ENHRY and CDR2 SYGVKD. Losses at the gene ends were 2 bases for V and 3 bases for J; bases not matched to a gene: 9. The CDR3 length is 18 residues. The DNA of the CDR3 is TGTGCCATCAGTGAGGTTAGACTAGCGGGAGGGCCTTTCTACGAGCAGTACTTC. Protein: CAISEVRLAGGPFYEQYF.

The chain carries TRBV9 and TRBJ2-1; D perhaps matches TRBD2 (5 bases). The germline V and J ends were trimmed by 0 bases and 3 bases, with 10 bases remaining between them. Germline values: CDR1 SGDLS, CDR2 YYNGEE. The CDR3 runs 15 residues. The CDR3 nucleotides are TGTGCCAGCAGCGTAGGTTGGACTTTCTACAATGAGCAGTTCTTC. It specifies CASSVGWTFYNEQFF.

The chain links TRBV4-3 to TRBJ1-4; D is unresolved. CDR3 length equals 15 residues. V lost 0 bases and J lost 8, with 13 bases in between. CDR1 LGHNA and CDR2 YSLEER come from the germline V gene. The CDR3 region has the DNA TGCGCCAGCAGCCAAGACTACAGCCCTGGGGAAAAACTGTTTTTT. Its translation is CASSQDYSPGEKLFF.

This clone occurred a few times. The rearrangement links TRBV7-9 to TRBJ2-1; 10 nucleotides agree with TRBD2. Unmatched junction bases numbered 9, after V lost 4 bases and J lost 0 bases. Looked up from germline, CDR1 is SEHNR and CDR2 is FQNEAQ (reference sequence). This CDR3 is 18 amino acids long. DNA of the CDR3: TGTGCCAGCAGCTACCAGTCCAGCGGGAGGGCCTCCTACAATGAGCAGTTCTTC. This translates into CASSYQSSGRASYNEQFF.

The chain joins TRBV2 to TRBJ2-5; possible D gene TRBD2, 6 bases. Germline values: CDR1 SNHLY, CDR2 FYNNEI. Trimming removed 6 bases from V and 4 bases from J, with 24 bases in between. The CDR3 has 17 residues. CDR3 protein: CASSLDYSGHGGETQYF. In DNA form, the CDR3 reads TGTGCCAGCAGCCTCGACTATAGCGGCCATGGGGGAGAGACCCAGTACTTC.